The 19 T cell receptor beta chains given below trace back to one sample, sequenced in a study of cytomegalovirus exposure and HLA in healthy donors. Both 60 Vbeta primers and 13 Jbeta primers went into the PCR. The assay was immunoSEQ multiplex PCR, and TCRdb's table has in-frame clones only and misses some. The sample lists 100,000 to 150,000 clones; roughly 18% were seen once. What was sequenced was PBMCs. The receptors stem from a female donor in good health and CMV-seropositive.

The V gene is TRBV4-3, the J gene TRBJ1-5; D is possibly TRBD1 (5 bases). The CDR3 is 17 residues long. The germline V and J ends were trimmed by 0 bases and 0 bases, with 12 bases remaining between them. Germline CDR1 reads LGHNA; CDR2 reads YSLEER. For the CDR3, the DNA is TGCGCCAGCAGCCAAGAGGGGGGGGGTTATAGCAATCAGCCCCAGCATTTT. As protein: CASSQEGGGYSNQPQHF.

The table lists this clone with a few counts. The gene calls are TRBV18 and TRBJ2-7, with D perhaps matching TRBD1 (6 bases). The V gene's germline CDR1 is KGHSH and CDR2 LQKENI. Deletions cut 4 bases from V and 2 bases from J, with 15 bases between. This CDR3 has 15 residues. CDR3 region: CASSLMTGIPYEQYF. CDR3 in DNA: TGTGCCAGCTCACTGATGACAGGAATACCCTACGAGCAGTACTTC.

This clone was counted between two and nine times. The chain carries TRBV4-3 and TRBJ2-3, with TRBD2 matching over 11 bases. Trimming removed 0 bases from V and 4 bases from J; junction bases left unmatched: 3. From germline, CDR1 is LGHNA and CDR2 YSLEER. The CDR3 is 16 residues long. Here the CDR3 DNA reads TGCGCCAGCAGCCAAGATGGGACTAGCGGCGCAGATACGCAGTATTTT. Its translation: CASSQDGTSGADTQYF.

The chain couples TRBV7-6 to TRBJ2-7, with 8 bases fitting TRBD2. CDR1 is SGHVS, CDR2 FNYEAQ, per germline. This CDR3 spans 16 amino acids. Unmatched junction bases numbered 4, after V lost 0 bases and J lost 0 bases. CDR3 amino acids: CASSLAGSGASYEQYF. In DNA, the CDR3 is TGTGCCAGCAGCTTAGCGGGTAGCGGGGCCTCCTACGAGCAGTACTTC.

This clone was seen more than once but under ten times. The genes are TRBV5-1 and TRBJ2-7, with TRBD1 as a possible D gene (6 bases). With 0 bases removed from V and 3 bases from J, the gap between germline ends came to 10 bases. The CDR3 contains 14 residues. Per germline, CDR1 SGHRS and CDR2 YFSETQ. The CDR3 DNA sequence: TGCGCCAGCAGCTTGGATGGGACACACTACGAGCAGTACTTC. Its translation is CASSLDGTHYEQYF.

The chain uses TRBV10-3 and TRBJ2-5; 8 bases align to TRBD1. J was trimmed by 5 bases and V by 10 bases; bases with no gene match: 9. The CDR3 length is 13 residues. Germline V lookup: CDR1 ENHRY, CDR2 SYGVKD. As DNA, the CDR3 is TGTGCCACCGGCGGAACAGGGGGGGAGACCCAGTACTTC. The encoded protein is CATGGTGGETQYF.

The chain uses TRBV5-6 and TRBJ2-7; D remains unclear. The CDR3 contains 13 residues. The germline V gene encodes CDR1 SGHDT and CDR2 YYEEEE. V gave up 1 base and J gave up 2 bases, with 7 bases separating them. Here the CDR3 reads CASSLPGPYEQYF. DNA for the CDR3: TGTGCCAGCAGCTTGCCAGGTCCCTACGAGCAGTACTTC.

This chain joins TRBV7-9 and TRBJ2-3; 11 bases map to TRBD2. Germline assignment: CDR1 SEHNR and CDR2 FQNEAQ (reference sequence). The CDR3 covers 19 residues. Germline trimming cut 4 bases from V and 2 bases from J; bases unmatched to any gene: 14. CDR3 region: CASSSRIAGGQKFTDTQYF. CDR3 bases: TGTGCCAGCAGCTCACGGATAGCGGGGGGGCAAAAATTCACAGATACGCAGTATTTT.

This clone was counted between two and nine times. The rearrangement joins TRBV6-1 to TRBJ1-5; TRBD1 agrees at 8 bases. V lost 2 bases to trimming and J lost 6 bases; unmatched junction nucleotides: 3. Germline values: CDR1 MNHNS, CDR2 SASEGT. The CDR3 has 14 residues. As DNA, the CDR3 is TGTGCCAGCAGTGAACAGGGGGCAGGTCAGCCCCAGCATTTT. Its translation: CASSEQGAGQPQHF.

This clone was seen more than once but under ten times. The J gene is TRBJ2-1, the V gene TRBV2; D is perhaps TRBD1 (5 bases). V lost 4 bases and J lost 9, with 19 bases in between. Germline CDR1 and CDR2: SNHLY and FYNNEI. The CDR3 has 15 amino acids. For the CDR3, the DNA is TGTGCCAGCAGTGCCGCGTCAACAGGTCCTCCTGAGCAGTTCTTC. Translation: CASSAASTGPPEQFF.

CDR3 protein: CASSLVTAHNSPLHF. The CDR3 DNA reads as TGCGCCAGCAGCTTGGTGACAGCCCATAATTCACCCCTCCACTTT. V gene TRBV5-1 combines with J gene TRBJ1-6, with D maybe TRBD1 (5 bases). The CDR3 covers 15 residues. V was shortened by 0 bases and J by 5 bases, with 9 bases between the two germline ends. Germline-derived CDR1 and CDR2 are SGHRS and YFSETQ.

This chain uses TRBV29-1 with TRBJ1-2; D ambiguous. Trimming took off 8 bases at V and 5 bases at J, with 12 bases between the two ends. Germline CDR1 is SQVTM and CDR2 is ANQGSEA. This CDR3 region has 11 residues. The CDR3 reads CSSRVLYGYTF. For the CDR3, the DNA is TGCAGCTCACGGGTATTATATGGCTACACCTTC.

This clone has just a few counts. The rearrangement links TRBV19 to TRBJ1-2; no clear D gene. Germline CDR1 and CDR2: LNHDA and SQIVND (reference sequence). This CDR3 is built from 14 residues. V shed 5 bases and J shed 0 bases, with 10 bases lying between them. Written as DNA, the CDR3 is TGTGCCAGTAGTCGAGATAAAGCTAACTATGGCTACACCTTC. Translating it yields CASSRDKANYGYTF.

This clone came up once. The CDR3 is CATSRDQGLQYTDTQYF. The CDR3 DNA is TGTGCCACCAGCAGAGATCAGGGACTACAATACACAGATACGCAGTATTTT. This chain uses TRBV15 with TRBJ2-3, with 7 bases fitting TRBD2. CDR3 length equals 17 residues. V trimming: 0 bases; J trimming: 2 bases; junction bases outside the gene matches: 8. Germline CDR1 reads LNHNV; CDR2 reads YYDKDF (reference sequence).

V is TRBV6-5 and J is TRBJ2-7, with 7 bases identical to TRBD2. Germline CDR1 is MNHEY and CDR2 is SVGAGI. The CDR3 spans 15 residues. V was clipped by 5 bases and J by 7 bases; unmatched bases: 14. The CDR3 loop reads CASSRHGEGRREQYF. Written as DNA, the CDR3 is TGTGCCAGCAGTCGCCACGGGGAGGGACGGCGGGAGCAGTACTTC.

This clone came up a few times. This chain joins TRBV5-1 and TRBJ2-5, with 11 bases fitting TRBD2. Germline V gene lookup returns CDR1 SGHRS and CDR2 YFSETQ. The CDR3 totals 16 residues. The junction had 5 bases not matched to a gene; V was cut back by 3 bases and J by 1 base. CDR3 sequence: CASSSKTSGAQETQYF. The CDR3 DNA follows: TGCGCCAGCAGCTCAAAGACTAGCGGGGCCCAAGAGACCCAGTACTTC.

This clone was found a few times. This sample also contains other DNA sequences that code for the same CDR3. The V gene is TRBV30, the J gene TRBJ2-7; 8 nucleotides align to TRBD1. The CDR3 is 16 amino acids. Germline-derived CDR1 and CDR2 are GTSNPN and SVGIG (reference sequence). The V and J ends lost 0 bases and 11 bases, in that order; junction bases with no gene match: 18. CDR3 bases: TGTGCCTGGAGTGTACCCTCCTTACTGACAGGGGCAAGCGAGTACTTC. Translating gives CAWSVPSLLTGASEYF.

The table lists this clone with a few counts. The rearrangement uses TRBV5-1 and TRBJ1-1; D is uncertain. The germline gives CDR1 SGHRS, CDR2 YFSETQ. The CDR3 has 13 residues. Trimming pared 1 base from V and 3 bases from J, leaving 7 bases between. CDR3 protein: CASSLNQDTEAFF. The DNA for the CDR3 is TGCGCCAGCAGCTTGAACCAGGACACTGAAGCTTTCTTT. The entire variable domain, with the rest obtained from reference TRBV5-1 and TRBJ1-1, is as follows: KAGVTQTPRYLIKTRGQQVTLSCSPISGHRSVSWYQQTPGQGLQFLFEYFSETQRNKGNFPGRFSGRQFSNSRSEMNVSTLELGDSALYLCASSLNQDTEAFFGQGTRLTVV.

The V gene is TRBV6-5, the J gene TRBJ2-3, with D maybe TRBD2 (6 bases). This CDR3 has 14 amino acids. The V gene lost 3 bases and the J gene lost 4 bases, with 11 bases spanning the gap. Germline values: CDR1 MNHEY, CDR2 SVGAGI. CDR3 coding DNA: TGTGCCAGCAGTTATTCGGAGGGTGCAGATACGCAGTATTTT. Translating it yields CASSYSEGADTQYF.